The rows below give T cell receptor beta chains drawn from one sample of a study of PD-1 blockade in classical Hodgkin lymphoma. Generated by immunoSEQ multiplex PCR, the TCRdb table keeps only in-frame clones and is missing some. The table has around 13,000 clones, about nine tenths seen once. The sequencing used CD4+ T cells from blood, collected before the fourth cycle of nivolumab. The receptor set was obtained from a human donor with classical Hodgkin lymphoma. The CDR3 runs from the conserved cysteine through the conserved F or W. The D gene is left open where the match is weak. The size entry is marked missing in some rows and otherwise reads once, few, many or a size class.

CDR3aa: CASSLQGETEAFF; CDR3nt: TGTGCCAGCAGTTTACAGGGTGAAACTGAAGCTTTCTTT; abundance: NA; d_gene: NA; j_gene: TRBJ1-1; v_gene: TRBV2
CDR3aa: CASSYDTYGYTF; CDR3nt: TGTGCCAGCAGCTATGACACGTATGGCTACACCTTC; abundance: NA; d_gene: NA; j_gene: TRBJ1-2; v_gene: TRBV7-8
CDR3aa: CASSLVGNTEAFF; CDR3nt: TGTGCCAGCAGCTTAGTAGGGAACACTGAAGCTTTCTTT; abundance: NA; d_gene: NA; j_gene: TRBJ1-1; v_gene: TRBV7-2
CDR3aa: CASSPLGLLLGRSPLHF; CDR3nt: TGTGCCAGCTCGCCTTTGGGGCTCCTACTCGGTAGGTCACCCCTCCACTTT; abundance: NA; d_gene: NA; j_gene: TRBJ1-6; v_gene: TRBV18
CDR3aa: CASSLVLALGDEQFF; CDR3nt: TGCGCCAGCAGCTTGGTACTAGCGCTTGGAGATGAGCAGTTCTTC; abundance: NA; d_gene: TRBD2; j_gene: TRBJ2-1; v_gene: TRBV5-1
CDR3aa: CASGSGTGFNEQFF; CDR3nt: TGTGCCAGCGGCTCCGGGACCGGATTCAATGAGCAGTTCTTC; abundance: once; d_gene: NA; j_gene: TRBJ2-1; v_gene: TRBV6-6
CDR3aa: CAISEYQQRQGGTEAFF; CDR3nt: TGTGCCATCAGTGAGTATCAGCAGCGGCAGGGAGGAACTGAAGCTTTCTTT; abundance: NA; d_gene: NA; j_gene: TRBJ1-1; v_gene: TRBV10-3
CDR3aa: CASSPILGEQYF; CDR3nt: TGTGCCAGCTCACCTATTCTTGGCGAGCAGTACTTC; abundance: NA; d_gene: NA; j_gene: TRBJ2-7; v_gene: TRBV18
CDR3aa: CASSAQGAVHTEAFF; CDR3nt: TGTGCCAGCAGCGCACAGGGGGCGGTACACACTGAAGCTTTCTTT; abundance: NA; d_gene: TRBD1; j_gene: TRBJ1-1; v_gene: TRBV9
CDR3aa: CASSSTLNNEQFF; CDR3nt: TGTGCCAGCAGCTCGACACTTAACAATGAGCAGTTCTTC; abundance: once; d_gene: NA; j_gene: TRBJ2-1; v_gene: TRBV5-4
CDR3aa: CASSEGVGLPNTGELFF; CDR3nt: TGTGCCAGCAGTGAAGGGGTGGGACTCCCGAACACCGGGGAGCTGTTTTTT; abundance: NA; d_gene: NA; j_gene: TRBJ2-2; v_gene: TRBV6-1
CDR3aa: CASSPRTSGGEQYF; CDR3nt: TGTGCCAGCAGCCCGAGGACTAGCGGGGGCGAGCAGTACTTC; abundance: once; d_gene: TRBD2; j_gene: TRBJ2-7; v_gene: TRBV7-2
CDR3aa: CASSERPTVRNGETQYF; CDR3nt: TGTGCCAGCAGTGAACGACCCACCGTCCGGAATGGAGAGACCCAGTACTTC; abundance: NA; d_gene: NA; j_gene: TRBJ2-5; v_gene: TRBV25-1
CDR3aa: CASSSLRYGYTF; CDR3nt: TGTGCCAGCAGCTCTCTCCGTTATGGCTACACCTTC; abundance: NA; d_gene: NA; j_gene: TRBJ1-2; v_gene: TRBV5-4
CDR3aa: CASTQGPANTEAFF; CDR3nt: TGTGCCAGCACCCAGGGCCCGGCGAACACTGAAGCTTTCTTT; abundance: NA; d_gene: NA; j_gene: TRBJ1-1; v_gene: TRBV7-3
CDR3aa: CASSQTLTDTQYF; CDR3nt: TGTGCCAGCAGCCAAACACTCACAGATACGCAGTATTTT; abundance: NA; d_gene: NA; j_gene: TRBJ2-3; v_gene: TRBV4-2
CDR3aa: CASRPDRGGVEQYF; CDR3nt: TGTGCCAGTCGACCGGACAGGGGAGGCGTCGAGCAGTACTTC; abundance: NA; d_gene: TRBD1; j_gene: TRBJ2-7; v_gene: TRBV19
CDR3aa: CASSLTDGQGLGYEQYF; CDR3nt: TGTGCCAGCAGTCTAACAGACGGACAGGGCCTTGGGTACGAGCAGTACTTC; abundance: NA; d_gene: TRBD1; j_gene: TRBJ2-7; v_gene: TRBV27
CDR3aa: CASTPDRGLNIQYF; CDR3nt: TGTGCCAGCACCCCTGACAGGGGGTTAAACATTCAGTACTTC; abundance: NA; d_gene: TRBD1; j_gene: TRBJ2-4; v_gene: TRBV6-5
CDR3aa: CASSSHTGELFF; CDR3nt: TGTGCCAGCAGCTCTCACACCGGGGAGCTGTTTTTT; abundance: NA; d_gene: NA; j_gene: TRBJ2-2; v_gene: TRBV7-9
CDR3aa: CASSMDRGLYGYTF; CDR3nt: TGTGCCAGCAGCATGGACAGGGGGCTCTATGGCTACACCTTC; abundance: NA; d_gene: TRBD1; j_gene: TRBJ1-2; v_gene: TRBV7-2
CDR3aa: CASRRGDGGYTF; CDR3nt: TGTGCCAGCAGGAGAGGGGATGGTGGCTACACCTTC; abundance: NA; d_gene: NA; j_gene: TRBJ1-2; v_gene: TRBV27
CDR3aa: CASSDPRTTLYEQYF; CDR3nt: TGTGCCAGCAGTGATCCCCGGACTACCCTCTACGAGCAGTACTTC; abundance: once; d_gene: NA; j_gene: TRBJ2-7; v_gene: TRBV2
CDR3aa: CASSLLEHGQFF; CDR3nt: TGTGCCAGCAGCTTATTAGAACACGGGCAGTTCTTC; abundance: NA; d_gene: NA; j_gene: TRBJ2-1; v_gene: TRBV7-2
CDR3aa: CASSQGQGIGNEKLFF; CDR3nt: TGCGCCAGCAGCCAAGGACAGGGGATAGGTAATGAAAAACTGTTTTTT; abundance: NA; d_gene: TRBD1; j_gene: TRBJ1-4; v_gene: TRBV4-1
CDR3aa: CASSPRTVNTEAFF; CDR3nt: TGTGCCAGTAGTCCCCGGACGGTGAACACTGAAGCTTTCTTT; abundance: few; d_gene: NA; j_gene: TRBJ1-1; v_gene: TRBV19
CDR3aa: CASSVERGGYTF; CDR3nt: TGTGCCAGCAGCGTAGAAAGGGGGGGCTACACCTTC; abundance: NA; d_gene: NA; j_gene: TRBJ1-2; v_gene: TRBV9
CDR3aa: CASSRQTGGASYYEQYF; CDR3nt: TGTGCCAGCAGCCGCCAGACAGGGGGGGCTTCCTACTACGAGCAGTACTTC; abundance: NA; d_gene: TRBD1; j_gene: TRBJ2-7; v_gene: TRBV11-2
CDR3aa: CASSFLSATGAHEQYF; CDR3nt: TGTGCCAGCAGCTTTCTCTCGGCTACTGGGGCCCACGAGCAGTACTTC; abundance: NA; d_gene: NA; j_gene: TRBJ2-7; v_gene: TRBV7-6
CDR3aa: CASRLRTVYGYTF; CDR3nt: TGTGCCAGCAGGCTTCGGACAGTTTATGGCTACACCTTC; abundance: NA; d_gene: NA; j_gene: TRBJ1-2; v_gene: TRBV5-6
CDR3aa: CASSILSKSQSRANVLTF; CDR3nt: TGTGCCAGTAGTATCCTATCGAAATCACAAAGTCGGGCCAACGTCCTGACTTTC; abundance: NA; d_gene: NA; j_gene: TRBJ2-6; v_gene: TRBV19
CDR3aa: CARRAPGTGLNEKLFF; CDR3nt: TGCGCCAGGAGAGCCCCCGGGACAGGGCTTAATGAAAAACTGTTTTTT; abundance: NA; d_gene: TRBD1; j_gene: TRBJ1-4; v_gene: TRBV23-1
CDR3aa: CASSLFRPYGELFF; CDR3nt: TGTGCCAGCAGTTTATTTAGGCCTTATGGGGAGCTGTTTTTT; abundance: NA; d_gene: NA; j_gene: TRBJ2-2; v_gene: TRBV28
CDR3aa: CATSRGTGQGANEQYF; CDR3nt: TGTGCCACCAGCAGAGGAACGGGACAGGGGGCTAACGAGCAGTACTTC; abundance: NA; d_gene: TRBD1; j_gene: TRBJ2-7; v_gene: TRBV15
CDR3aa: CASSAGQGMGTEAFF; CDR3nt: TGTGCCAGCAGCGCAGGACAGGGGATGGGCACTGAAGCTTTCTTT; abundance: NA; d_gene: TRBD1; j_gene: TRBJ1-1; v_gene: TRBV5-4
CDR3aa: CASSSGGRGYEQYF; CDR3nt: TGTGCCAGCAGCTCAGGGGGCAGAGGCTACGAGCAGTACTTC; abundance: NA; d_gene: TRBD1; j_gene: TRBJ2-7; v_gene: TRBV11-3
CDR3aa: CATSRAIMGQGANYGYTF; CDR3nt: TGTGCCACCAGCAGAGCTATTATGGGGCAGGGCGCTAACTATGGCTACACCTTC; abundance: NA; d_gene: NA; j_gene: TRBJ1-2; v_gene: TRBV15